This TCR beta chain was sequenced for a study of Ad26.COV2.S vaccination and SARS-CoV-2 variants. The protocol was immunoSEQ multiplex PCR, while the TCRdb copy is restricted to in-frame clones and leaves out a portion. Found here are approximately 240,000 clones, 85% to 90% of them singletons; the top ten hold roughly 10%. The treatment denotes: 15 to 20 received Ad26.COV2.S at low or high dose, single or two shots; about 5 received placebo; per-sample allocation not given. Specimen acquisition occurred on day 63 following the initial vaccine or placebo injection. Trimming stripped 7 bases from V and 1 base from J, with 9 bases between. CDR3 length: 12 residues. Looked up from germline, CDR1 is SGHNT and CDR2 is YYREEE (reference sequence).

Sequencing was performed on peripheral blood, taken in a trial of Ad26.COV2.S vaccine versus placebo. This sequence joins TRBV5-4 and TRBJ2-7, with D possibly called TRBD1 or TRBD2 (5 bases each). The sequence came from a person between 18 and 60 years old who received the Ad26.COV2.S COVID-19 vaccine or a placebo. CDR3 DNA sequence: TGTGCCAGCGGGACGGAATCCTACGAGCAGTACTTC. This gives the protein CASGTESYEQYF.